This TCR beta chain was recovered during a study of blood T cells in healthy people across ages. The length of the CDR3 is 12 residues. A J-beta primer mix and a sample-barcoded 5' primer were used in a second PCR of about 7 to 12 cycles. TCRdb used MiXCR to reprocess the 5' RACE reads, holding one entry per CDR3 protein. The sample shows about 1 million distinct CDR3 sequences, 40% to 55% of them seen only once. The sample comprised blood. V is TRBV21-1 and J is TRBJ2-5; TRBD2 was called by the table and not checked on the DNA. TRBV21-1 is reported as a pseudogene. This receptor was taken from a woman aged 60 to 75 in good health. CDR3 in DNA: TGTGCCATACAGAAGGGCTCGGGGACCCAGTACTTC. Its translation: CAIQKGSGTQYF.